This T cell receptor beta chain originates from a study of T cells in Graves' hyperthyroidism and ophthalmopathy. Overall study findings and caveats: Most thyroid-expanded clonotypes above 0.001 were also found in blood.

CDR1 and CDR2 (germline): LGHNA, YSLEER. V was cut by 0 bases and J by 2 bases, with 14 bases left in between. The length of the CDR3 is 17 residues. Of note for this clonotype: The antigen is unknown.

Together with thyroid ultrasound, orbital computed tomography, serum thyroxine and TRAb, clinical symptoms were used for diagnoses. Amplified TCR beta CDR3 regions came from RNA transcripts. RT-PCR in the first round (using the HTBI primer set) targeted the TCR CDR3. A single record per CDR3 protein comes from TCRdb applying MiXCR to the multiplex PCR reads. In the table there are around 690,000 distinct CDR3 sequences, around 16% of which are singletons. The V call is TRBV4-3, the J call TRBJ2-1; D is tentatively TRBD1 or TRBD2 (5 bases each). Sequencing was done on a sample of blood. The clonotype was recovered from a man aged 45-60 years with Graves' hyperthyroidism. In DNA form, the CDR3 reads TGCGCCAGCAGCCAAGATTCGGGGTGGGGGACCTACAATGAGCAGTTCTTC. Protein product: CASSQDSGWGTYNEQFF.